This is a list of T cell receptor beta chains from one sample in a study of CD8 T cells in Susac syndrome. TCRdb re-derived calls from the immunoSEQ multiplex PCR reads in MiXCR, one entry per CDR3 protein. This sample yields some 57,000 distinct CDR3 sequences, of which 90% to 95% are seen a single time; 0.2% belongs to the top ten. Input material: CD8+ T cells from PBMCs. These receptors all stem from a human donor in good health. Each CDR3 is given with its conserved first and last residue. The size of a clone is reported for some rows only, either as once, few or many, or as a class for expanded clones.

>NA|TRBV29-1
CSVGGGSFYEQYF
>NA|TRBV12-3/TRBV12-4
CASSSSWQQTSTDTQYF
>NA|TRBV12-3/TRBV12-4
CASRHRGYNSPLHF
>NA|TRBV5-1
CASSAEGQAADTQYF
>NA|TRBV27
CASSIPGLAGTYNEQFF
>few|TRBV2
CASSEGWDTEAFF
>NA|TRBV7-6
CASTRNRGESTGELFF
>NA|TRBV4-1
CASSPYLSGRYQPQHF
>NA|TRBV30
CAWSDAGYTEAFF
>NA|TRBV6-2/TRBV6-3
CASSATGDGDYEQYF
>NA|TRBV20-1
CSAKSPSGWTGTQYF
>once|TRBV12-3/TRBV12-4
CASSLAGEGTYEQYF
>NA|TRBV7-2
CASSSAVDRGQETQYF
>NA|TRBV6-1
CASRRGPSGTFTNTGELFF
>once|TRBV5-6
CASSPVEVTDTQYF
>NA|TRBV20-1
CSARDREPYEQYF
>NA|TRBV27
CASSFSSGGESEQYF
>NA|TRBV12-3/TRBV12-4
CASAIQGAATGELFF
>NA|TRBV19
CASSTYGGNTEAFF
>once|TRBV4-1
CASSPLGTSGAIEQFF
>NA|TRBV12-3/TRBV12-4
CASSPGQGGNEQFF
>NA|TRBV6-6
CASGTSGDQETQYF
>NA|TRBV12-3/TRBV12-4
CASRRGPEETQYF
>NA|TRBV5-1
CASSLGDRDYGYTF
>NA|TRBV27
CASSSGGSDGYTF
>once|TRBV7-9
CASSSNDRRTGFDEQYF
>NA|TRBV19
CASSEVGTEAFF
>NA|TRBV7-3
CASSFFPTYEQYF
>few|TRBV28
CASSLPSGDVSYEQYF
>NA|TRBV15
CATSRETSSNQPQHF
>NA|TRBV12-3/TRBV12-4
CATQDREDYNEQFF
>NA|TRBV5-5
CASSLVTLIGEGAIEAFF
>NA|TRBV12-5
CASGPGQGEDYGYTF
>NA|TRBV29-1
CSVGPWERGNTGELFF
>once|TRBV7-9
CASSLDAGSYGYTF
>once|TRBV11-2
CASSLGASGYEQYF
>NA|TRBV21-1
CASSKVRPVGMQETQYF
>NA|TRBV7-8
CASSLQDYGELFF
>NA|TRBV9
CASSITGADYGYTF
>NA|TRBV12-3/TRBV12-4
CASSPSPGREEGDEQYF
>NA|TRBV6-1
CASSWTGGNTGELFF
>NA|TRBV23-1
CASSRQGTLTYEQYF
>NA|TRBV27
CASSGTSGAYNEQFF
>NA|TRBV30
CAWSPLQGTSYEQYF